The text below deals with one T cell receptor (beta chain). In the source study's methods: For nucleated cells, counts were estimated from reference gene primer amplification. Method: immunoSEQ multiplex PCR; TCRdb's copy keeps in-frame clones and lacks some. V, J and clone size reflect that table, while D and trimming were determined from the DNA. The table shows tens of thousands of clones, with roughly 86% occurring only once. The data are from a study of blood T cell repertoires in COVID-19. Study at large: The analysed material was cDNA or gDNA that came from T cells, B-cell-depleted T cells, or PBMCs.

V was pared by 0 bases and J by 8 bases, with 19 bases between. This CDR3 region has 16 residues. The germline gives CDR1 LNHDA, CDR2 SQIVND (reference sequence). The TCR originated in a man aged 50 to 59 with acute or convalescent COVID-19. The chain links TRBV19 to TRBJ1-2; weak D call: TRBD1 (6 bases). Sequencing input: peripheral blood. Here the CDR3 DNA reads TGTGCCAGTAGTATAGATGGAGGTGTGACAGGCGGAGGCTACACCTTC. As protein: CASSIDGGVTGGGYTF.